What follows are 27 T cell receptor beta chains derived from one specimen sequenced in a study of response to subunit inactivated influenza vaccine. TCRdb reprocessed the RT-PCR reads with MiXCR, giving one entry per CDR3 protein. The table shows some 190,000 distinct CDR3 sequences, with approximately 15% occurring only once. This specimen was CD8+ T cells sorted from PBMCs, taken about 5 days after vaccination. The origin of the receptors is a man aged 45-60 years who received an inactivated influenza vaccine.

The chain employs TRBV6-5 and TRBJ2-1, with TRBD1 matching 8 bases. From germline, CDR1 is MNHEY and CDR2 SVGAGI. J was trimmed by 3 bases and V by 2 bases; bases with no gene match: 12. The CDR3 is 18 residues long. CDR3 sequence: CASSYLTIGQGLYNEQFF. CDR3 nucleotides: TGTGCCAGCAGTTACCTTACGATCGGACAGGGACTCTACAATGAGCAGTTCTTC.

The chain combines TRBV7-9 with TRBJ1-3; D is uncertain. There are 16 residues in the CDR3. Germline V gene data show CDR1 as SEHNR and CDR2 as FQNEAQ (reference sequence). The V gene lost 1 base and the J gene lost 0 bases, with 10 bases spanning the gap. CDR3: CASSLDRPSSGNTIYF. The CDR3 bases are TGTGCCAGCAGCTTAGATAGACCGAGCTCTGGAAACACCATATATTTT.

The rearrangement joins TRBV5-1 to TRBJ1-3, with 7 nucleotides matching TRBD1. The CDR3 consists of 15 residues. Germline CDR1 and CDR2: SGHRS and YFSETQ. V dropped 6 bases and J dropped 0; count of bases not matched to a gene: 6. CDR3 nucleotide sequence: TGCGCCAGCACAGATTGGACAGGCTCTGGAAACACCATATATTTT. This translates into CASTDWTGSGNTIYF.

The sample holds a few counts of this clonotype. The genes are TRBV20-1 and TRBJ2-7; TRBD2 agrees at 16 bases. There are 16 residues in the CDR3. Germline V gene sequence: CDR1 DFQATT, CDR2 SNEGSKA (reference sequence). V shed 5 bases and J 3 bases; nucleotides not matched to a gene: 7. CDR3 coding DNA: TGCAGTGCTCCCGGGACTAGCGGGAGGGCCTTCTACGAGCAGTACTTC. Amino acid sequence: CSAPGTSGRAFYEQYF.

This CDR3 reads CASSPSGSPYNEQFF. CDR3 nucleotides: TGTGCCAGCAGCCCTAGCGGGAGTCCCTACAATGAGCAGTTCTTC. The rearrangement joins TRBV6-4 to TRBJ2-1, with 10 bases matching TRBD2. Germline V CDR1 and CDR2: MRHNA, SNTAGT. The CDR3 consists of 15 residues. The V and J ends lost 6 bases and 2 bases, in that order; junction bases with no gene match: 4.

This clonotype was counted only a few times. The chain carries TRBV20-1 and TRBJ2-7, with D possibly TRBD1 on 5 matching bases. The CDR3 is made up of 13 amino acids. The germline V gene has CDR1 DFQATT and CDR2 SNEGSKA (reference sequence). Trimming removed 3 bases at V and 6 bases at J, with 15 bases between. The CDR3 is CSASRQRAGEQYF. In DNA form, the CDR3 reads TGCAGTGCTAGTCGACAGAGAGCTGGCGAGCAGTACTTC.

CDR3 bases: TGTGCCAGCTCATCCAGGACTAGCGGGAGCACAGATACGCAGTATTTT. It is translated as CASSSRTSGSTDTQYF. The rearrangement links TRBV18 to TRBJ2-3, with TRBD2 matching 11 bases. The CDR3 is made up of 16 amino acids. The junction had 4 bases not matched to a gene; V was cut back by 5 bases and J by 0 bases. Germline V gives CDR1 KGHSH, CDR2 LQKENI.

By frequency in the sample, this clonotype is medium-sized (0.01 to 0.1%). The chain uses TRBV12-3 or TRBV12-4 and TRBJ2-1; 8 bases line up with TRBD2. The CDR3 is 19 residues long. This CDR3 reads CTISFGPVGGRIPYNEQFF. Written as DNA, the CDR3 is TGTACCATCAGTTTCGGGCCTGTCGGCGGGAGGATACCCTACAATGAGCAGTTCTTC.

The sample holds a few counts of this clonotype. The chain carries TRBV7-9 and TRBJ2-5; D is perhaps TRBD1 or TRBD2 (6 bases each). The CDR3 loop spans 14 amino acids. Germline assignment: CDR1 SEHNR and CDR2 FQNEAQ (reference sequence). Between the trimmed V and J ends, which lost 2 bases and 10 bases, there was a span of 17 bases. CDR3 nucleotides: TGTGCCAGCAGCTTAAGTCCAGGGGAGGAGGTCCAGTACTTC. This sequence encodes CASSLSPGEEVQYF.

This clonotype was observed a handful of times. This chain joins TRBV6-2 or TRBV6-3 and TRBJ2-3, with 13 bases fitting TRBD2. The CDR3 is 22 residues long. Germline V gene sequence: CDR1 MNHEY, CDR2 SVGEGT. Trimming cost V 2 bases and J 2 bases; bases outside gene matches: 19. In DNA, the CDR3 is TGTGCCAGCAGTTACGTCGGGGACCCCTGGGAGACTAGCGGGGGGCACACAGATACGCAGTATTTT. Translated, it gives CASSYVGDPWETSGGHTDTQYF.

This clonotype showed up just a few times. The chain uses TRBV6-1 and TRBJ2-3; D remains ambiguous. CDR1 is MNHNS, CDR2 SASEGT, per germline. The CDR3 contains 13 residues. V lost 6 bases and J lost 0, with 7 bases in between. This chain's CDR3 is CASSAYSTDTQYF. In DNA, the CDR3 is TGTGCCAGCAGCGCCTATAGCACAGATACGCAGTATTTT.

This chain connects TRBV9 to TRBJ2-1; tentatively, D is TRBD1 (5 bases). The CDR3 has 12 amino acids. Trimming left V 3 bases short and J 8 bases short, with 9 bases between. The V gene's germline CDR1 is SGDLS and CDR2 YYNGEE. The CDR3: CASSGAGHEQFF. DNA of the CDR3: TGTGCCAGCAGCGGAGCAGGGCATGAGCAGTTCTTC.

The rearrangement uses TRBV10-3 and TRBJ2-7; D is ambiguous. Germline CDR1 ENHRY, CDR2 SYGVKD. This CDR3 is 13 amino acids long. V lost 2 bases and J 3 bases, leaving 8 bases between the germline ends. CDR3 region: CAISETDLYEQYF. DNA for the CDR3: TGTGCCATCAGTGAGACAGACCTCTACGAGCAGTACTTC.

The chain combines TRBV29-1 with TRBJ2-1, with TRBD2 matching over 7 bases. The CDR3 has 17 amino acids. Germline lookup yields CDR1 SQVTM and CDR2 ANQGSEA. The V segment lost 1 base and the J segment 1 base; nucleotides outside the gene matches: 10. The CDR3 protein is CSVEGLADLGSYNEQFF. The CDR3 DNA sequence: TGCAGCGTTGAAGGGCTAGCGGACTTGGGATCCTACAATGAGCAGTTCTTC.

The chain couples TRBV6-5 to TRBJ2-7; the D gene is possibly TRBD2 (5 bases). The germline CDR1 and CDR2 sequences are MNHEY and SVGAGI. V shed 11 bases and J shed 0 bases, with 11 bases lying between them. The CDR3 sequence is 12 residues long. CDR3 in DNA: TGTGCCGGAGGACGGAACTCCTACGAGCAGTACTTC. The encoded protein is CAGGRNSYEQYF.

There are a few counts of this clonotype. CDR3 coding DNA: TGTGCCAGCAGCTTAGGGTCCGGGGGGACCGAGACCCAGTACTTC. As protein: CASSLGSGGTETQYF. The chain links TRBV7-8 to TRBJ2-5, with 7 bases that match TRBD2. The V segment lost 1 base and the J segment 5 bases; nucleotides outside the gene matches: 7. This CDR3 has 15 amino acids. The V gene's germline CDR1 is SGHVS and CDR2 FQNEAQ.

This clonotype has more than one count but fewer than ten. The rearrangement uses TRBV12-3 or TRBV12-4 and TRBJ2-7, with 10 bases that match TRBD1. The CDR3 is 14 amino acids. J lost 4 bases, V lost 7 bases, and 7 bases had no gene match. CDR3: CASTQTGGTYEQYF. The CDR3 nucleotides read TGTGCCAGCACTCAGACAGGGGGCACGTACGAGCAGTACTTC.

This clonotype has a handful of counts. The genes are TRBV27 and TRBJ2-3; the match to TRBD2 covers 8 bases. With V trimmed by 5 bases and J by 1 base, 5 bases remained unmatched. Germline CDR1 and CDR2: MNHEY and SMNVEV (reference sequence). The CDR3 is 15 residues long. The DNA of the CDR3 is TGTGCCAGCAGTGCCCCAGCGGGGGGCACAGATACGCAGTATTTT. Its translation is CASSAPAGGTDTQYF.

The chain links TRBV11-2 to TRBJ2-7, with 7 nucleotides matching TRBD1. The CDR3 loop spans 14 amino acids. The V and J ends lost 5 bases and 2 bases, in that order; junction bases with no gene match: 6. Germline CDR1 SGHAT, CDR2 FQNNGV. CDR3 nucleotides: TGTGCCAGCAGCGAAAGGGACAGAACCTACGAGCAGTACTTC. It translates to CASSERDRTYEQYF.

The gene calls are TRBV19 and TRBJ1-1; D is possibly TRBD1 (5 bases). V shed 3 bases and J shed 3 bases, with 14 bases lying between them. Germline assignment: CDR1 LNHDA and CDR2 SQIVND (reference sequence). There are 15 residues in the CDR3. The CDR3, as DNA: TGTGCCAGTAGTATGAGCAGGGTCGGGGACACTGAAGCTTTCTTT. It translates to CASSMSRVGDTEAFF.

CDR3 sequence reads: CASSFRGSHEQYF. DNA of the CDR3: TGCGCCAGCAGCTTCCGAGGATCCCACGAGCAGTACTTC. V is TRBV5-1 and J is TRBJ2-7, with no clear D. Germline CDR1 SGHRS, CDR2 YFSETQ. CDR3 length: 13 residues. The V and J ends lost 2 bases and 5 bases respectively, with 11 bases between them.

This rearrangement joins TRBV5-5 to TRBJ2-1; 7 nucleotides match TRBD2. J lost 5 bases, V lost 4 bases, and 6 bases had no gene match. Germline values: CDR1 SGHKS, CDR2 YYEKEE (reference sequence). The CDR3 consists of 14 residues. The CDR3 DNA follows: TGTGCCAGCAGCCCAATACTAGCGCACAATGAGCAGTTCTTC. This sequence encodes CASSPILAHNEQFF.

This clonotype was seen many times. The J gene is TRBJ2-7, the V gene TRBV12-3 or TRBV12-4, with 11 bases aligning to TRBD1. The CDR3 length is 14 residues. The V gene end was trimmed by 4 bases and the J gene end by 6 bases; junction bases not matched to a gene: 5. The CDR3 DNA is TGTGCCAGCAGTTCCCGGACAGGGGGCCCCGAGCAGTACTTC. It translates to CASSSRTGGPEQYF.

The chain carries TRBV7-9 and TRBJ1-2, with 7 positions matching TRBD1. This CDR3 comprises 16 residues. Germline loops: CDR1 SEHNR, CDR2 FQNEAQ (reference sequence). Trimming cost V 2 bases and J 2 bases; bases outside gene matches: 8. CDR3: CASSLPTGTDNYGYTF. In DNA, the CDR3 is TGTGCCAGCAGCTTACCTACCGGGACAGACAACTATGGCTACACCTTC. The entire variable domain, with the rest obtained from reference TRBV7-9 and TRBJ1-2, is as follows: DTGVSQNPRHKITKRGQNVTFRCDPISEHNRLYWYRQTLGQGPEFLTYFQNEAQLEKSRLLSDRFSAERPKGSFSTLEIQRTEQGDSAMYLCASSLPTGTDNYGYTFGSGTRLTVV.

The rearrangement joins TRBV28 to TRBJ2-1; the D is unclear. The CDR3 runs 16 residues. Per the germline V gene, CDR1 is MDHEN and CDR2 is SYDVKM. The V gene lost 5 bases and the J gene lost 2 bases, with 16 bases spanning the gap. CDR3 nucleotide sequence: TGTGCCAGCAGTATCACAATCGAGTCAACCTACAATGAGCAGTTCTTC. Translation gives CASSITIESTYNEQFF.

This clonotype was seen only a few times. The CDR3 spells CSVLGRGEQYF. The CDR3 coding sequence is TGCAGCGTCCTCGGCAGGGGCGAGCAGTACTTC. The chain joins TRBV29-1 to TRBJ2-7, with D possibly TRBD1 on 6 matching bases. The germline CDR1 and CDR2 sequences are SQVTM and ANQGSEA. This CDR3 comprises 11 residues. With 6 bases removed from V and 6 bases from J, the gap between germline ends came to 12 bases.

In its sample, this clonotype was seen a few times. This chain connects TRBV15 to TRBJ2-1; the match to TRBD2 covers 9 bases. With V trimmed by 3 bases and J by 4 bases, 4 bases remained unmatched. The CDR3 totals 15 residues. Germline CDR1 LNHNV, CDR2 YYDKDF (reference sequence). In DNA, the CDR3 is TGTGCCACCAGCAGCCGACTAGCGGTTTACAATGAGCAGTTCTTC. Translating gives CATSSRLAVYNEQFF.